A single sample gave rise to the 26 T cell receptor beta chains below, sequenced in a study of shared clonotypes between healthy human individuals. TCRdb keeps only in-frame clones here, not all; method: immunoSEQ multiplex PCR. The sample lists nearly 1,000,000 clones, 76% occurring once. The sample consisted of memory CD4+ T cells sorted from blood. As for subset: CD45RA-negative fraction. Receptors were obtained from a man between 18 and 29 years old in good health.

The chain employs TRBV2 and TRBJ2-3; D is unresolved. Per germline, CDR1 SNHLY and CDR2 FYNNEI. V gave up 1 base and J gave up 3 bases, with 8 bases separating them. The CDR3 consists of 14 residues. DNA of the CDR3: TGTGCCAGCAGTGAAGGACGGAAAACAGATACGCAGTATTTT. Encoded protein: CASSEGRKTDTQYF. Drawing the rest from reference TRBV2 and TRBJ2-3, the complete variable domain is EPEVTQTPSHQVTQMGQEVILRCVPISNHLYFYWYRQILGQKVEFLVSFYNNEISEKSEIFDDQFSVERPDGSNFTLKIRSTKLEDSAMYFCASSEGRKTDTQYFGPGTRLTVL.

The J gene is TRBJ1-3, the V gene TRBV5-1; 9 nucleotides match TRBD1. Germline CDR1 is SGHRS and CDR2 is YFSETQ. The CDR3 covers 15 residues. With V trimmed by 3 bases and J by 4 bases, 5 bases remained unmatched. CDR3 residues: CASSSGTGNGNTIYF. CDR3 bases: TGCGCCAGCAGCTCGGGGACAGGGAACGGAAACACCATATATTTT.

Here the CDR3 DNA reads TGTGCCAGCAGTGCTAGCGGGGGGGACCAAGAGACCCAGTACTTC. Translation: CASSASGGDQETQYF. The chain recombines TRBV9 with TRBJ2-5, with 12 positions matching TRBD2. Germline V gene lookup returns CDR1 SGDLS and CDR2 YYNGEE. The ends lost 5 bases at V and 0 bases at J; junction bases unmatched: 2. CDR3 length equals 15 residues.

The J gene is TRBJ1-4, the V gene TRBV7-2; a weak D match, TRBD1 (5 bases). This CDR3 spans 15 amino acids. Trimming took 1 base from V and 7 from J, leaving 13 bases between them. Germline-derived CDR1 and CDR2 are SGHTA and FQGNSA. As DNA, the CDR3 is TGTGCCAGCAGCTTAGAGTCGGGGCCACGTGAAAAACTGTTTTTT. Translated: CASSLESGPREKLFF.

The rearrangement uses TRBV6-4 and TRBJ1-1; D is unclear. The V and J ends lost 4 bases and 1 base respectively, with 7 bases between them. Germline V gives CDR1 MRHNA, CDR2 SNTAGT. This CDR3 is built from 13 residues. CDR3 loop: CASSVRENTEAFF. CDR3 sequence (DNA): TGTGCCAGCAGTGTGCGAGAGAACACTGAAGCTTTCTTT.

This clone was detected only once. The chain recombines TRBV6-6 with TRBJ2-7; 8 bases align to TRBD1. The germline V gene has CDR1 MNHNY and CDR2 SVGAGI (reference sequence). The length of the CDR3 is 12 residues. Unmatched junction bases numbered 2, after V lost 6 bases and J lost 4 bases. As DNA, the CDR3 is TGTGCCAGCAGGGGACAGGCATACGAGCAGTACTTC. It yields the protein CASRGQAYEQYF.

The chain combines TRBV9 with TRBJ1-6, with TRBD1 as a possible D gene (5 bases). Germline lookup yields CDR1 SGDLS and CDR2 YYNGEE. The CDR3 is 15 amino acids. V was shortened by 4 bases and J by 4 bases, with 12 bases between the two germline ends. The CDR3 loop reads CASSPVSGYNSPLHF. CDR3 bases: TGTGCCAGCAGCCCCGTATCAGGGTATAATTCACCCCTCCACTTT.

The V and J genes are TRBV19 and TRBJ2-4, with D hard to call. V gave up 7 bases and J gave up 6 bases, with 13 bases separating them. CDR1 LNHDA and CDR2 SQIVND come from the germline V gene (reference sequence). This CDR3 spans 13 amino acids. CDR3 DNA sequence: TGTGCCAGTAAGGCTGGGGAAGTAAACATTCAGTACTTC. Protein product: CASKAGEVNIQYF.

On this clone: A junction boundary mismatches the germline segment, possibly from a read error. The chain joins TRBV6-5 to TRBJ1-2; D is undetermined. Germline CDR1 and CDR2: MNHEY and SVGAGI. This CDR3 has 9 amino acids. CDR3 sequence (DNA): TGCCCGGATCCCTATGGCTACACCTTC. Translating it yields CPDPYGYTF.

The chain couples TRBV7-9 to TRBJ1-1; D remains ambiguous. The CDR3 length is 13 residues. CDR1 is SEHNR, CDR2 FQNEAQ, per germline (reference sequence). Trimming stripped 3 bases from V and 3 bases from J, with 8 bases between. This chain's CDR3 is CASSFIGDTEAFF. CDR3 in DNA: TGTGCCAGCAGCTTTATCGGGGACACTGAAGCTTTCTTT.

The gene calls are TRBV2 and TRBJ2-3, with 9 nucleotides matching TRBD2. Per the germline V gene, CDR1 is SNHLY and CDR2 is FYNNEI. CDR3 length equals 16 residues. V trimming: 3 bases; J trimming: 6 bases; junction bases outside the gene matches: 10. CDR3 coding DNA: TGTGCCAGCAGTGATAAGGTCCCCGGGACTAGCGATACGCAGTATTTT. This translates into CASSDKVPGTSDTQYF.

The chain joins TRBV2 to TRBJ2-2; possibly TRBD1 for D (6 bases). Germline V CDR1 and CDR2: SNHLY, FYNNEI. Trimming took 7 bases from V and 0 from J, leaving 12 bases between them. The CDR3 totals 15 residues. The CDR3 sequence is CASIGTLTNTGELFF. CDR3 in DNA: TGTGCCAGCATAGGGACACTCACGAACACCGGGGAGCTGTTTTTT.

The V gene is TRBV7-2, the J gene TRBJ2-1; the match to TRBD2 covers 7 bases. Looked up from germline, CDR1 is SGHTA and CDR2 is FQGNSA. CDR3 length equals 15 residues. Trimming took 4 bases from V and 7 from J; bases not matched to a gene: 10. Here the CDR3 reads CASSWSSGSGNEQFF. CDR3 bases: TGTGCCAGCAGCTGGTCTAGCGGATCGGGAAATGAGCAGTTCTTC. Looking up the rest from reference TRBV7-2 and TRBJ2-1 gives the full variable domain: GAGVSQSPSNKVTEKGKDVELRCDPISGHTALYWYRQSLGQGLEFLIYFQGNSAPDKSGLPSDRFSAERTGGSVSTLTIQRTQQEDSAVYLCASSWSSGSGNEQFFGPGTRLTVL.

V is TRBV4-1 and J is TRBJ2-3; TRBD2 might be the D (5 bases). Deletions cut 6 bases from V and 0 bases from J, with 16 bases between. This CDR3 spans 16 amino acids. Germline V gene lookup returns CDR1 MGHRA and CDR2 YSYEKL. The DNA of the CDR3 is TGCGCCAGCAGACACGTAGCGAGAGCTAGCACAGATACGCAGTATTTT. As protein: CASRHVARASTDTQYF.

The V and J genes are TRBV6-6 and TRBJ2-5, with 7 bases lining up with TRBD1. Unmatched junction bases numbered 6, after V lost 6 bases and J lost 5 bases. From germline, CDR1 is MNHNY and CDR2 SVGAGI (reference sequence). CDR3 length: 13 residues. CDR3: CASRGQAGETQYF. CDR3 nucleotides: TGTGCCAGCAGAGGACAGGCAGGGGAGACCCAGTACTTC.

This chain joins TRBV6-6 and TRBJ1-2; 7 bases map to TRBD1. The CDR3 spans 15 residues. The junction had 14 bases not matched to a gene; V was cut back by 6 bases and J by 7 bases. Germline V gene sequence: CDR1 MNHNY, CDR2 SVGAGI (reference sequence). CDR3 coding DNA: TGTGCCAGCAGATCCGGGACAGCTCATTTGGGTGGCTACACCTTC. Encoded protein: CASRSGTAHLGGYTF.

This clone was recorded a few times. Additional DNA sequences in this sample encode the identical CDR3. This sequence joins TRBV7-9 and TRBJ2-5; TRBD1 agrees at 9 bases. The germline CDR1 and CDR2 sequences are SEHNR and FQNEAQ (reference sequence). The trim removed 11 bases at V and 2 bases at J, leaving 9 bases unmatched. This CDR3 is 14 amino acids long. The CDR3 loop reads CACRTGEGQETQYF. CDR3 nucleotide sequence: TGTGCCTGTCGGACAGGGGAGGGACAAGAGACCCAGTACTTC.

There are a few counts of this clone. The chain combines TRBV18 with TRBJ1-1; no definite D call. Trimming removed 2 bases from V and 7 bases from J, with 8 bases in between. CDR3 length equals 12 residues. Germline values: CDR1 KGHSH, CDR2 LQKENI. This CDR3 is CASSPSRVEAFF. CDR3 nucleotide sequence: TGTGCCAGCTCACCAAGCCGCGTTGAAGCTTTCTTT. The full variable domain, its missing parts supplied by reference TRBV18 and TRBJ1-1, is NAGVMQNPRHLVRRRGQEARLRCSPMKGHSHVYWYRQLPEEGLKFMVYLQKENIIDESGMPKERFSAEFPKEGPSILRIQQVVRGDSAAYFCASSPSRVEAFFGQGTRLTVV.

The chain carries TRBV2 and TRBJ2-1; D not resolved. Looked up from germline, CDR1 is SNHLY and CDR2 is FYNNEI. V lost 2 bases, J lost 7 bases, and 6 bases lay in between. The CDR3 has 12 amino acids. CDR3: CASSEKWNEQFF. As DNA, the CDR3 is TGTGCCAGCAGTGAAAAGTGGAATGAGCAGTTCTTC.

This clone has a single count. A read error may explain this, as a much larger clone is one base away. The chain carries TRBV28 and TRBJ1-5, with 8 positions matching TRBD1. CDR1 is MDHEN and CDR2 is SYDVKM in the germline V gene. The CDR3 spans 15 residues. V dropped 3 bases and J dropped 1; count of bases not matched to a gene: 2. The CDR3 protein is CASSLRTGSNQPQHF. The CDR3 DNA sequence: TGTGCCAGCAGTTTGCGGACAGGGAGCAATCAGCCCCAGCATTTT.

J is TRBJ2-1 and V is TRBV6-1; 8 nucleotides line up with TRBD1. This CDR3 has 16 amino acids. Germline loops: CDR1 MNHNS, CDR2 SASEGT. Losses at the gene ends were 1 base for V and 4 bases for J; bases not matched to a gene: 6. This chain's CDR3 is CASSEGTGYAYNEQFF. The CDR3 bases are TGTGCCAGCAGTGAAGGGACAGGGTATGCGTACAATGAGCAGTTCTTC.

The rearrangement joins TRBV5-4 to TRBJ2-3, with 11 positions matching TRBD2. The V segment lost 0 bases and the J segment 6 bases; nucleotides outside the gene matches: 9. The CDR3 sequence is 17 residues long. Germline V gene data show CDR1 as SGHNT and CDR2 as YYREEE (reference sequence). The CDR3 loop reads CASSLEGRGLAVDTQYF. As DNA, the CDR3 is TGTGCCAGCAGCTTGGAGGGGAGGGGACTAGCGGTTGATACGCAGTATTTT.

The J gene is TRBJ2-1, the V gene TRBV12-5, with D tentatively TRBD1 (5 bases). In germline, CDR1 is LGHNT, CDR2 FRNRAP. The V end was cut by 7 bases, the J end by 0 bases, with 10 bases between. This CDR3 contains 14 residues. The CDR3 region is CASATDSSYNEQFF. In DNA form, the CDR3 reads TGTGCTAGTGCTACTGACAGCTCCTACAATGAGCAGTTCTTC. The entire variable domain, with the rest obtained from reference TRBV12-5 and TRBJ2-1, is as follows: DARVTQTPRHKVTEMGQEVTMRCQPILGHNTVFWYRQTMMQGLELLAYFRNRAPLDDSGMPKDRFSAEMPDATLATLKIQPSEPRDSAVYFCASATDSSYNEQFFGPGTRLTVL.

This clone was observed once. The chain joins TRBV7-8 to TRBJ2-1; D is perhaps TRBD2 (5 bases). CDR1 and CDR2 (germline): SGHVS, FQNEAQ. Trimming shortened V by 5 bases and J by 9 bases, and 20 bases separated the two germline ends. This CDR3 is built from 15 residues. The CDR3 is CASSLSRTPMGEQFF. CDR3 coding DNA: TGTGCCAGCAGCCTATCCAGGACTCCGATGGGTGAGCAGTTCTTC.

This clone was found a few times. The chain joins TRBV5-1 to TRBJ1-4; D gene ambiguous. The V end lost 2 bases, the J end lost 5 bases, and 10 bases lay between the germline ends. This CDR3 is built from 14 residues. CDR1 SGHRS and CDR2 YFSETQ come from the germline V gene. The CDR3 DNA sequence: TGCGCCAGCAGCTTCGGACTGTTGAATGAAAAACTGTTTTTT. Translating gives CASSFGLLNEKLFF.

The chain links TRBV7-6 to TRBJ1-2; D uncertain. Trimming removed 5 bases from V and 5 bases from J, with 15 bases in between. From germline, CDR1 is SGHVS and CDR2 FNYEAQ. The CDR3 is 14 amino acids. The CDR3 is CASSESDLGYGYTF. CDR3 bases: TGTGCCAGCAGCGAAAGTGACCTGGGGTATGGCTACACCTTC. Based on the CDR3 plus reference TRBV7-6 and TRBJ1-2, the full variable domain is GAGVSQSPRYKVTKRGQDVALRCDPISGHVSLYWYRQALGQGPEFLTYFNYEAQQDKSGLPNDRFSAERPEGSISTLTIQRTEQRDSAMYRCASSESDLGYGYTFGSGTRLTVV.